This TCR beta chain was recorded in a study of T-cell memory formation after mild COVID-19. TCRalpha and TCRbeta libraries used 5'RACE with constant-segment primers and UMIs. TCRdb recomputed calls from the 5' RACE reads with MiXCR, one row per CDR3 protein. The table includes under 300,000 distinct CDR3 sequences, around 15% detected once. The CDR3 has 12 amino acids. From germline, CDR1 is SGHRS and CDR2 YFSETQ. V was shortened by 4 bases and J by 2 bases, with 7 bases between the two germline ends. Sequencing was carried out using PBMCs or a T cell subset sorted from them (not recorded which). The source is a man in his late teens or twenties who had mild COVID-19 (a few samples of this study predate the infection). Cell type and time point are not known. V is TRBV5-1 and J is TRBJ2-7; D remains ambiguous. CDR3 residues: CASSAQTYEQYF. In DNA form, the CDR3 reads TGCGCCAGCAGCGCCCAGACCTACGAGCAGTACTTC.